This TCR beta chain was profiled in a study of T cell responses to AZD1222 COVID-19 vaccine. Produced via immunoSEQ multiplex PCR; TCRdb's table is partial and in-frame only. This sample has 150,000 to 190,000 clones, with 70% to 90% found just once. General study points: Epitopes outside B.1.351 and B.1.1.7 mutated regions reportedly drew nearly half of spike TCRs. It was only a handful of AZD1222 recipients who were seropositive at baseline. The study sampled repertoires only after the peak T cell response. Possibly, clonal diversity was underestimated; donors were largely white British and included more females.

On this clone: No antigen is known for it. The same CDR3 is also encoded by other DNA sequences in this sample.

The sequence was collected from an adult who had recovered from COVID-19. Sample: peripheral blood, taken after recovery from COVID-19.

The CDR3: CASSLVGTRGETQYF. The CDR3 DNA is TGCGCCAGCAGCTTGGTAGGGACTAGGGGTGAGACCCAGTACTTC. J is TRBJ2-5 and V is TRBV5-1, with 8 bases matching TRBD2. CDR1 is SGHRS and CDR2 is YFSETQ in the germline V gene. The CDR3 is 15 residues long. J lost 5 bases, V lost 0 bases, and 6 bases had no gene match.